Each of the 8 T cell receptor beta chains below was sequenced from the same sample in a study of low-dose radiotherapy and immunotherapy resistance in tumors. TRAV- and TRBV-specific primers, spanning alpha and beta chains, primed first-strand cDNA. It was with a constant-region primer and a V-primer adapter that TCRs were amplified over approximately 18 PCR cycles. TCRdb called the reads again in MiXCR, with one record for every CDR3 protein. The sample holds tens of thousands of distinct CDR3 sequences; about 30% are singletons and the top ten take less than 8%. As for time point: before trial treatment. The sequenced sample was PBMCs, obtained before treatment. The receptors derive from a male donor with rectosigmoid adenocarcinoma.

This clonotype was observed many times. The chain uses TRBV28 and TRBJ2-1, with D hard to call. The CDR3 is 10 amino acids. Germline lookup yields CDR1 MDHEN and CDR2 SYDVKM. V was pared by 4 bases and J by 5 bases, with 0 bases between. Written as DNA, the CDR3 is TGTGCCAGCAGTTACAATGAGCAGTTCTTC. As protein: CASSYNEQFF.

There are many counts of this clonotype. In DNA, the CDR3 is TGTGCCAGCAGCTTAGTAGGAGACGAGCAGTACTTC. It encodes CASSLVGDEQYF. The gene calls are TRBV7-9 and TRBJ2-7; no definite D call. The CDR3 has 12 amino acids. The V and J ends lost 1 base and 5 bases respectively, with 6 bases between them. Germline V gene lookup returns CDR1 SEHNR and CDR2 FQNEAQ (reference sequence).

The sample holds many counts of this clonotype. The chain combines TRBV7-2 with TRBJ2-3, with D uncertain. CDR1 SGHTA and CDR2 FQGNSA come from the germline V gene. V lost 4 bases, J lost 7 bases, and 12 bases lay in between. This CDR3 is 13 amino acids long. CDR3 sequence reads: CASSSSEWNTQYF. In DNA, the CDR3 is TGTGCCAGCAGCTCGTCGGAATGGAATACGCAGTATTTT.

Ten or more counts support this clonotype. The junction does not match germline at one end; this may be a read error. The chain carries TRBV27 and TRBJ1-5; 8 bases align to TRBD1. The germline V gene has CDR1 MNHEY and CDR2 SMNVEV (reference sequence). This CDR3 region has 13 residues. The CDR3 spells CATSLTGGQPQHF. The CDR3 nucleotides are TGTGCCACCAGTCTCACAGGGGGTCAGCCCCAGCATTTT.

Ten or more counts support this clonotype. The V gene is TRBV19, the J gene TRBJ2-3; 11 positions match TRBD2. Germline assignment: CDR1 LNHDA and CDR2 SQIVND (reference sequence). The CDR3 has 15 amino acids. V was clipped by 6 bases and J by 5 bases; unmatched bases: 7. In nucleotides, the CDR3 is TGTGCCAGTAGAGAACTAGCGGGAGTACAAGATACGCAGTATTTT. Its protein is CASRELAGVQDTQYF.

The table lists this clonotype with many counts. The chain carries TRBV12-3 or TRBV12-4 and TRBJ1-2; TRBD1 matches 9 bases. The CDR3 loop spans 17 amino acids. V gave up 5 bases and J gave up 4 bases; unmatched junction bases: 14. Written as DNA, the CDR3 is TGTGCCAGCAGTGCACGACAGGGGGTAGGCTTCGGCTATGGCTACACCTTC. Translating gives CASSARQGVGFGYGYTF.

V is TRBV10-3 and J is TRBJ2-1; 9 bases match TRBD1. There are 15 residues in the CDR3. V lost 5 bases, J lost 4 bases, and 6 bases stayed unmatched. Germline V CDR1 and CDR2: ENHRY, SYGVKD. Here the CDR3 DNA reads TGTGCCATCAGTCAAACAGGGGGCGCTTACAATGAGCAGTTCTTC. Encoded protein: CAISQTGGAYNEQFF.

This clonotype showed up many times. The genes are TRBV4-3 and TRBJ2-3, with D perhaps matching TRBD2 (5 bases). Germline V gives CDR1 LGHNA, CDR2 YSLEER. The ends were cut back, 3 bases at V and 0 bases at J, with 19 bases in the middle. This CDR3 region has 18 residues. CDR3 loop: CASSHGSSSGLSTDTQYF. The CDR3 DNA is TGCGCCAGCAGCCATGGATCAAGTTCCGGACTTAGCACAGATACGCAGTATTTT.